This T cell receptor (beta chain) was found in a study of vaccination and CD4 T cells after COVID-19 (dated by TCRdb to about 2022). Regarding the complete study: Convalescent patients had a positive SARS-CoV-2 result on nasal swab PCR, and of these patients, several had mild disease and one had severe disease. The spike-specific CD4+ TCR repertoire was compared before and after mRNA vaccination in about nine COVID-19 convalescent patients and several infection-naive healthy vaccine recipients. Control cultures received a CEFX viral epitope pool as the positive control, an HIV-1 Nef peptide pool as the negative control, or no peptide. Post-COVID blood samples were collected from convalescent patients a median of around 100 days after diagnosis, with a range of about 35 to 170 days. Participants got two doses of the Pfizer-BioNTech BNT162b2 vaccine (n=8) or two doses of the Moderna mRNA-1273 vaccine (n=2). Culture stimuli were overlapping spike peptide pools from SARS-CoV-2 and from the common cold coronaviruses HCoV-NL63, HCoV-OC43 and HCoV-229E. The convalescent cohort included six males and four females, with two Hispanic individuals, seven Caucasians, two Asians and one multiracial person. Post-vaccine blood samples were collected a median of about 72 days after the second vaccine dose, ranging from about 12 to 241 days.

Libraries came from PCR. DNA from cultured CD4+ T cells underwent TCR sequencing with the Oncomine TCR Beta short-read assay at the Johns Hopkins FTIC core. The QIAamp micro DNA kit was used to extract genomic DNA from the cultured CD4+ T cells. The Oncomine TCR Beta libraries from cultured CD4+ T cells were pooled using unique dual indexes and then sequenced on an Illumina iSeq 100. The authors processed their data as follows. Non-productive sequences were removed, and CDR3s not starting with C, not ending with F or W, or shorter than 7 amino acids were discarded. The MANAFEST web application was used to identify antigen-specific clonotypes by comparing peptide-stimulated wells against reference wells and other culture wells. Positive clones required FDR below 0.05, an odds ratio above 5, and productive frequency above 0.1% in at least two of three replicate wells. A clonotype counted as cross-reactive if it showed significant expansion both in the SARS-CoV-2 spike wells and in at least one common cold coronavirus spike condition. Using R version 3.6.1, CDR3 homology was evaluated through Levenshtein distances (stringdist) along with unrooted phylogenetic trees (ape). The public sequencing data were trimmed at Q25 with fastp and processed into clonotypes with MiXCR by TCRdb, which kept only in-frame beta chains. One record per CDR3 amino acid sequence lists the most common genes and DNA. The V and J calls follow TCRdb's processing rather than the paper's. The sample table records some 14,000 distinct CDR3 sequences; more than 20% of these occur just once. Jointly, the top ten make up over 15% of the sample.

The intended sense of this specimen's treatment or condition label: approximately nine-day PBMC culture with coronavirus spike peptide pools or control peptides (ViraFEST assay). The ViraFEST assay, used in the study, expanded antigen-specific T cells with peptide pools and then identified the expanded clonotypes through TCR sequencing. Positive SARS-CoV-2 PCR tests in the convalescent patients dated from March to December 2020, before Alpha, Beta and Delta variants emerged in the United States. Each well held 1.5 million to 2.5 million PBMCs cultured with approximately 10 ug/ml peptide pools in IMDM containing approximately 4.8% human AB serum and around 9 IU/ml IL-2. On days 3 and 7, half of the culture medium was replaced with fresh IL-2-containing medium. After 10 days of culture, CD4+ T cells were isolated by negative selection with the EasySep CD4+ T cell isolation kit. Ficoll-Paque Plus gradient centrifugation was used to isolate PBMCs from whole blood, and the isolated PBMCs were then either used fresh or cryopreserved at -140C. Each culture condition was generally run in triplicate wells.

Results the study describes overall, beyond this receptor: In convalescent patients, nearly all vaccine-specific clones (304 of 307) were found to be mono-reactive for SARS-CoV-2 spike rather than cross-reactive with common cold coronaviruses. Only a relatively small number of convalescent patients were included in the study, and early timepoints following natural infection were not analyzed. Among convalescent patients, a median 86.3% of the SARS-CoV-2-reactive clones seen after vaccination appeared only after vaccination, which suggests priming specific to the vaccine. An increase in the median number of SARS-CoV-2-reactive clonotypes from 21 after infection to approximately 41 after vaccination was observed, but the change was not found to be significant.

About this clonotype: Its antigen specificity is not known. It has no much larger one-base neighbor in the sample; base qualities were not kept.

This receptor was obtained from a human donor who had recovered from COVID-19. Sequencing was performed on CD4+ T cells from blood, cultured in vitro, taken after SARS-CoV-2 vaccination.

The CDR3 here reads CASRSTTRQSQLGQYF. The DNA sequence is TGTGCCAGCAGAAGTACCACGAGACAGTCCCAGCTTGGGCAGTACTTC. Recombination joined TRBV12-3 or TRBV12-4 with TRBJ2-7; TRBD1 might be the D gene, on 5 matching bases. The CDR3 contains 16 residues, cysteine and phenylalanine counted. CDR3 DNA is the only sequence kept; it has 48 bases, read in frame from the first base. V is clipped by 6 bases and J by 9 bases, and the sequence between their germline boundaries is 27 bases long.